This TCR beta chain was captured by sequencing in a study of T cell repertoires in cytomegalovirus infection. Overall study: CMV infection and matching HLA type were both indicated by public TCR beta signatures.

There are a few counts of this clonotype. Antigen specificity is unknown. TCRdb redid the calling of the reads with MiXCR, one entry per CDR3 protein. The sample gives 650,000 to 900,000 distinct CDR3 sequences, 32% of which show up once; under 15% is in the top ten. This CDR3 comprises 15 residues. Trimming pared 0 bases from V and 2 bases from J, leaving 10 bases between. CDR1 MNHEY and CDR2 SVGAGI come from the germline V gene. Points from the study as a whole: Cumulative frequency (of public TCR beta family members) identified carriers of CMV plus the relevant HLA.

J is TRBJ1-1 and V is TRBV6-5; D gene ambiguous. The sequencing here drew on cultured CD8+ T cells from PBMCs, taken from culture after CMV antigen stimulation. The receptor comes from a human donor in good health (CMV status not recorded). Some clones in this sample may be carry-over from other donors' samples. DNA of the CDR3: TGTGCCAGCAGTTACTCGTTCGATAGAAACACTGAAGCTTTCTTT. Protein: CASSYSFDRNTEAFF.